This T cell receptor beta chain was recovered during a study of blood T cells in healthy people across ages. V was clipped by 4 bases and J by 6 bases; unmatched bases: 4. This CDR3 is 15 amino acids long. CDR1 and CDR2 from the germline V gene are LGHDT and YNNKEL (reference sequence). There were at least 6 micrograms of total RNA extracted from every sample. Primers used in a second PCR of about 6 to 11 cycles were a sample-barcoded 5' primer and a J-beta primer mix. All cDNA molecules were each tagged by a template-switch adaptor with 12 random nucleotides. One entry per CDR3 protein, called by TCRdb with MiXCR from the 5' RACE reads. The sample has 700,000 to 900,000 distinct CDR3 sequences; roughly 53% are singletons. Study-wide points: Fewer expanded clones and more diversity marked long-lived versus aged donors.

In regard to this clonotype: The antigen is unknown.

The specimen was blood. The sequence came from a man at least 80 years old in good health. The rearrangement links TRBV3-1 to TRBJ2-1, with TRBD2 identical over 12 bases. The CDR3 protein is CASSRLAGALNEQFF. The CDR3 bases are TGTGCCAGCAGCCGACTAGCGGGAGCCCTCAATGAGCAGTTCTTC.